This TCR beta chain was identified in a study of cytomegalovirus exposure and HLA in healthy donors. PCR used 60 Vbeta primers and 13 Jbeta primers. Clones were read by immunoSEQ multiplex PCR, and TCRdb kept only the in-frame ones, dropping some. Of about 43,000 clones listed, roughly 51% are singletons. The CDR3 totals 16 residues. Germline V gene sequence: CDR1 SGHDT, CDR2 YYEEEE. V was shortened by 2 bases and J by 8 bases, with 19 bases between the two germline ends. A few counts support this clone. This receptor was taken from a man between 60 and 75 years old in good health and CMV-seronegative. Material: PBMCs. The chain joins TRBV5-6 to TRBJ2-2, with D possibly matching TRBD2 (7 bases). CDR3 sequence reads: CASSFTGRDDRGELFF. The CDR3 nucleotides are TGTGCCAGCAGCTTTACAGGGAGGGACGACAGAGGGGAGCTGTTTTTT.